These 28 T cell receptor beta chains were sequenced from one sample in a study of spatial heterogeneity in lung cancer. Study-wide points: Tracking of tumor mutation counts was seen in expanded intratumoral alpha and beta TCR counts.

The time point was: sample taken at primary tumor resection. TCRdb independently ran MiXCR on the 5' RACE reads; one entry per CDR3 protein. The table includes about 5,700 distinct CDR3 sequences, around 17% detected once. These receptors lack a known antigen. Material: lung tumor tissue, obtained at surgery. The source of these receptors is a male donor with early-stage non-small cell lung cancer.

This clonotype was recorded a few times. CDR3 in amino acids: CASSGLRGAGTDTQYF. In DNA, the CDR3 is TGTGCCAGCAGTGGCCTACGGGGGGCGGGCACAGATACGCAGTATTTT. The chain carries TRBV12-3 or TRBV12-4 and TRBJ2-3; maybe TRBD2 (7 bases). This CDR3 has 16 residues. Between the trimmed V and J ends, which lost 5 bases and 1 base, there was a span of 16 bases.

This clonotype was found many times. CDR3 coding DNA: TGTGCCAGCAGTTACTCCGCGAACCGGAGGGGCGGTGAAAAACTGTTTTTT. As protein: CASSYSANRRGGEKLFF. V gene TRBV6-6 combines with J gene TRBJ1-4; a weak D match, TRBD1 (5 bases). The CDR3 contains 17 residues. Germline V lookup: CDR1 MNHNY, CDR2 SVGAGI (reference sequence). With 0 bases removed from V and 7 bases from J, the gap between germline ends came to 18 bases.

V and J are TRBV12-3 or TRBV12-4 and TRBJ2-3, with 7 bases fitting TRBD1. The V gene end was trimmed by 4 bases and the J gene end by 7 bases; junction bases not matched to a gene: 8. CDR3 length equals 14 residues. As DNA, the CDR3 is TGTGCCAGCAGTTCAAGGACAGGAACTCATACGCAGTATTTT. Its protein product is CASSSRTGTHTQYF.

Relative to its sample, this clonotype is medium-sized. The genes are TRBV4-2 and TRBJ2-7; TRBD2 is a possible D gene (7 bases). Germline V gene lookup returns CDR1 LGHNA and CDR2 YNFKEQ. This CDR3 has 14 residues. V lost 4 bases and J lost 3, with 13 bases in between. In nucleotides, the CDR3 is TGTGCCAGCAGCCGCAGGGAGGGGGACTACGAGCAGTACTTC. Translated, it gives CASSRREGDYEQYF.

Turning to this clonotype: Possible read error: a much larger clone is one base away. The CDR3 DNA reads as TGTGCCAGCAGCTCGGGCACAGATACGCAGTATTTT. Protein product: CASSSGTDTQYF. V usage is TRBV7-3 and J usage is TRBJ2-3; D is unresolved. Trimming cost V 4 bases and J 1 base, with 3 bases left between them. CDR1 and CDR2 (germline): SGHTA, FQGTGA. The CDR3 covers 12 residues. The entire variable domain, with the rest obtained from reference TRBV7-3 and TRBJ2-3, is as follows: GAGVSQTPSNKVTEKGKYVELRCDPISGHTALYWYRQSLGQGPEFLIYFQGTGAADDSGLPNDRFFAVRPEGSVSTLKIQRTERGDSAVYLCASSSGTDTQYFGPGTRLTVL.

This clonotype was seen at least ten times. The J gene is TRBJ2-7, the V gene TRBV9; no clear D. Germline V gene lookup returns CDR1 SGDLS and CDR2 YYNGEE. V was shortened by 0 bases and J by 7 bases, with 11 bases between the two germline ends. The CDR3 has 13 residues. Here the CDR3 DNA reads TGTGCCAGCAGCGTAGAGCTGGCTAAGGAGCAGTACTTC. It encodes CASSVELAKEQYF. Filled out from reference TRBV9 and TRBJ2-7, the complete variable domain reads DSGVTQTPKHLITATGQRVTLRCSPRSGDLSVYWYQQSLDQGLQFLIQYYNGEERAKGNILERFSAQQFPDLHSELNLSSLELGDSALYFCASSVELAKEQYFGPGTRLTVT.

This sequence joins TRBV28 and TRBJ2-1, with 9 nucleotides matching TRBD1. The CDR3 extends over 15 amino acids. The V gene end was trimmed by 6 bases and the J gene end by 0 bases; junction bases not matched to a gene: 3. Germline V lookup: CDR1 MDHEN, CDR2 SYDVKM. This CDR3 is CASRGDRASYNEQFF. For the CDR3, the DNA is TGTGCCAGCAGGGGGGACAGGGCCTCCTACAATGAGCAGTTCTTC.

In its sample, this clonotype ranks as medium-sized (0.01 to 0.1%). The chain links TRBV24-1 to TRBJ2-5; 9 nucleotides align to TRBD1. V was pared by 3 bases and J by 3 bases, with 13 bases of the junction left unmatched. The CDR3 is made up of 18 amino acids. Germline loops: CDR1 KGHDR, CDR2 SFDVKD. The CDR3 loop is CATSDAGPGQGAKETQYF. The CDR3 nucleotides are TGTGCCACCAGTGATGCTGGGCCGGGACAGGGAGCGAAAGAGACCCAGTACTTC.

The sample holds many counts of this clonotype. The gene calls are TRBV12-5 and TRBJ1-5; 7 nucleotides line up with TRBD1. Germline V gene lookup returns CDR1 LGHNT and CDR2 FRNRAP. This CDR3 region has 14 residues. Losses at the gene ends were 5 bases for V and 4 bases for J; bases not matched to a gene: 5. In DNA form, the CDR3 reads TGTGCTAGTGGTATGACAGGGTGGAATCAGCCCCAGCATTTT. Its translation: CASGMTGWNQPQHF.

This clonotype is medium-sized. The rearrangement links TRBV7-2 to TRBJ1-5, with a possible D match to TRBD1 (5 bases). V lost 5 bases, J lost 0 bases, and 14 bases lay in between. Germline assignment: CDR1 SGHTA and CDR2 FQGNSA. The CDR3 is made up of 16 amino acids. Written as DNA, the CDR3 is TGTGCCAGCAGCCTCCGGGGGGACTCTAGCAATCAGCCCCAGCATTTT. It translates to CASSLRGDSSNQPQHF.

The chain employs TRBV10-3 and TRBJ2-1; TRBD2 agrees at 7 bases. Germline V gene sequence: CDR1 ENHRY, CDR2 SYGVKD. The CDR3 is made up of 14 amino acids. V dropped 10 bases and J dropped 6; count of bases not matched to a gene: 12. CDR3: CATHLGGGGNEQFF. The CDR3 coding sequence is TGTGCCACCCATTTGGGCGGGGGTGGCAATGAGCAGTTCTTC.

This clonotype is medium-sized (0.01 to 0.1%). The rearrangement joins TRBV5-4 to TRBJ2-2; no firm D call. The CDR3 has 14 residues. The V gene lost 3 bases and the J gene lost 1 base, with 7 bases spanning the gap. Germline CDR1 and CDR2: SGHNT and YYREEE (reference sequence). CDR3 in DNA: TGTGCCAGCAGCTCGGCGGAGAACACCGGGGAGCTGTTTTTT. It is translated as CASSSAENTGELFF.

The chain has TRBV9 and TRBJ2-7, with 7 bases identical to TRBD1. Germline loops: CDR1 SGDLS, CDR2 YYNGEE. CDR3 length: 15 amino acids. Trimming cost V 2 bases and J 0 bases; bases outside gene matches: 5. The CDR3 sequence is CASSVGQASSYEQYF. As DNA, the CDR3 is TGTGCCAGCAGCGTTGGACAGGCCAGCTCCTACGAGCAGTACTTC.

By share, this clonotype counts as medium-sized. The genes are TRBV6-4 and TRBJ2-3; 9 nucleotides agree with TRBD1. Trimming at V came to 6 bases and at J to 9 bases, leaving 7 bases not matched to a gene. This CDR3 comprises 13 residues. From germline, CDR1 is MRHNA and CDR2 SNTAGT. The CDR3 spells CASRPGQGGTQYF. CDR3 sequence (DNA): TGTGCCAGCAGACCGGGACAGGGAGGAACGCAGTATTTT.

In its sample, this clonotype ranks as large. The V gene is TRBV7-9, the J gene TRBJ1-6, with D unclear. The CDR3 extends over 16 amino acids. Germline CDR1 reads SEHNR; CDR2 reads FQNEAQ (reference sequence). Trimming shortened V by 8 bases and J by 0 bases, and 14 bases separated the two germline ends. DNA of the CDR3: TGTGCCAGCCGATCGGAGGTTAGCTCCTATAATTCACCCCTCCACTTT. The encoded protein is CASRSEVSSYNSPLHF.

Within the sample, this clonotype is medium-sized. The CDR3 sequence is CASSLSLGADTQYF. For the CDR3, the DNA is TGCGCCAGCAGCTTGAGTCTGGGGGCAGATACGCAGTATTTT. This chain joins TRBV5-1 and TRBJ2-3; D may be TRBD1 or TRBD2 (5 bases each). CDR1 SGHRS and CDR2 YFSETQ come from the germline V gene. The CDR3 runs 14 residues. V lost 1 base, J lost 4 bases, and 10 bases lay in between.

Judged by abundance, this clonotype is medium-sized. CDR3 sequence (DNA): TGTGCCAGCAGTTTCCTCGGACAGAATCGCGAGCAGTACTTC. This sequence encodes CASSFLGQNREQYF. This chain uses TRBV12-3 or TRBV12-4 with TRBJ2-7; weak D call: TRBD1 (6 bases). The ends were cut back, 3 bases at V and 6 bases at J, with 15 bases in the middle. The CDR3 sequence is 14 residues long.

By sample share, this clonotype is medium-sized. V is TRBV7-2 and J is TRBJ2-1, with D possibly matching TRBD2 (6 bases). Germline V CDR1 and CDR2: SGHTA, FQGNSA. The CDR3 contains 15 residues. The germline V and J ends were trimmed by 0 bases and 5 bases, with 11 bases remaining between them. The CDR3 bases are TGTGCCAGCAGCTTAGCACCGGGACTGCACAATGAGCAGTTCTTC. Translation: CASSLAPGLHNEQFF.

Notes on this clonotype: A much larger clone lies a single base off, so this may be a read error. The chain couples TRBV7-9 to TRBJ2-3; D is unresolved. Germline lookup yields CDR1 SEHNR and CDR2 FQNEAQ (reference sequence). This CDR3 has 14 residues. Trimming pared 7 bases from V and 5 bases from J, leaving 16 bases between. The CDR3 nucleotides read TGTGCCAGCAATCTACTGGGGATTGGAGATACGCAGTATTTT. Its protein product is CASNLLGIGDTQYF.

By sample fraction, this clonotype is medium-sized. The rearrangement joins TRBV11-1 to TRBJ2-6; possible D gene TRBD1, 5 bases. CDR3 length equals 15 residues. Germline assignment: CDR1 SGHAT and CDR2 FQDESV (reference sequence). Trimming removed 5 bases from V and 1 base from J, with 9 bases in between. The CDR3 coding sequence is TGTGCCAGCAGCCCAACAGGATCTGGGGCCAACGTCCTGACTTTC. Amino acids: CASSPTGSGANVLTF.

This clonotype counts as medium-sized (0.01 to 0.1%). The chain employs TRBV27 and TRBJ2-4, with 7 bases fitting TRBD1. CDR1 and CDR2 (germline): MNHEY, SMNVEV (reference sequence). J gave up 3 bases and V 3 bases, and 5 bases lay outside the gene matches. This CDR3 region has 15 residues. The CDR3 DNA reads TGTGCCAGCAGTTTCATAGGGGGCGACAAAAACATTCAGTACTTC. This encodes CASSFIGGDKNIQYF.

The chain employs TRBV12-3 or TRBV12-4 and TRBJ2-2; perhaps TRBD2 as D (5 bases). The CDR3 extends over 16 amino acids. V was clipped by 0 bases and J by 6 bases, with 14 bases between them. CDR3 residues: CASSLAVDEGSGELFF. The CDR3 region has the DNA TGTGCCAGCAGTTTAGCGGTAGATGAGGGTTCCGGGGAGCTGTTTTTT.

This clonotype is categorized as medium-sized. The chain recombines TRBV30 with TRBJ2-7; 7 bases are a match to TRBD1. CDR1 GTSNPN and CDR2 SVGIG come from the germline V gene (reference sequence). V lost 5 bases, J lost 3 bases, and 10 bases stayed unmatched. The CDR3 totals 14 residues. The CDR3 sequence is CAWADRDVGYEQYF. The CDR3 DNA sequence: TGTGCCTGGGCCGACAGGGACGTGGGCTACGAGCAGTACTTC.

Judged by abundance, this clonotype is medium-sized. The gene calls are TRBV12-3 or TRBV12-4 and TRBJ2-1, with D possibly being TRBD2 (5 bases). The V gene lost 7 bases and the J gene lost 9 bases, with 13 bases spanning the gap. The CDR3 is 12 residues long. CDR3 in DNA: TGTGCCAGCACCGTTCAGGAGGCTGAGCAGTTCTTC. Its translation: CASTVQEAEQFF.

By proportion, this clonotype is medium-sized. The V call is TRBV20-1, the J call TRBJ2-1; possible D gene TRBD2, 7 bases. CDR1 is DFQATT and CDR2 is SNEGSKA in the germline V gene (reference sequence). Trimming removed 4 bases from V and 0 bases from J, with 19 bases in between. The CDR3 loop spans 17 amino acids. The CDR3 region is CSANGLVGGPSYNEQFF. CDR3 nucleotides: TGCAGTGCTAATGGTCTGGTGGGGGGGCCCTCCTACAATGAGCAGTTCTTC.

In this sample, this clonotype is medium-sized. The chain is built from TRBV20-1 and TRBJ1-1; D possibly corresponds to TRBD1 (5 bases). Trimming removed 1 base from V and 10 bases from J, with 19 bases in between. Germline CDR1 reads DFQATT; CDR2 reads SNEGSKA (reference sequence). The CDR3 is 14 residues long. CDR3 in DNA: TGCAGTGCTAGAGGGCAGGGAGCAATCAGCACAGCTTTCTTT. Translation gives CSARGQGAISTAFF.

By its share, this clonotype is medium-sized. This chain links TRBV7-2 with TRBJ2-7; D remains ambiguous. The V gene's germline CDR1 is SGHTA and CDR2 FQGNSA. This CDR3 is 12 amino acids long. Deletions cut 1 base from V and 4 bases from J, with 5 bases between. CDR3 region: CASSLERYEQYF. CDR3 nucleotide sequence: TGTGCCAGCAGCTTAGAGAGGTACGAGCAGTACTTC.

The chain recombines TRBV5-1 with TRBJ2-5; D remains unclear. CDR1 and CDR2 from the germline V gene are SGHRS and YFSETQ. The CDR3 is 12 residues long. Trimming removed 1 base from V and 1 base from J, with 2 bases in between. This chain's CDR3 is CASSLLQETQYF. CDR3 nucleotide sequence: TGCGCCAGCAGCTTGCTCCAAGAGACCCAGTACTTC.